This TCR beta chain originates from a study of memory CD4+ T cells and cytomegalovirus serostatus. The study, taken as a whole, reports: Of around 160 reported CMV TCRbeta sequences, under 70 were found in memory CD4+ repertoires.

The sort gate was single viable CD3+CD4+CD8-CD45RO+ cells for memory CD4+ T cells. The CDR3 has 16 amino acids. Germline CDR1 SEHNR, CDR2 FQNEAQ (reference sequence). V was cut by 3 bases and J by 7 bases, with 18 bases left in between. In the original workflow: After removing out-of-frame reads, around 2,000,000 distinct TCRbeta sequences remained. Sequencing used immunoSEQ multiplex PCR; TCRdb keeps in-frame clones, though not all of them. The V and J calls and clone size were taken over from that table, and D and trimming were inferred from the DNA. The top ten hold roughly 2% of the sample, which has approximately 44,000 clones, less than 85% seen once. To note about this clone: The antigen is not known.

This sequence joins TRBV7-9 and TRBJ2-2; maybe TRBD1 (5 bases). Sequencing used memory CD4+ T cells from blood. This TCR came from an adult in good health and CMV-seronegative. CDR3 DNA: TGTGCCAGCAGCTTCAGCCAAGCAGGGTCTAACGGGGAGCTGTTTTTT. This codes for CASSFSQAGSNGELFF.